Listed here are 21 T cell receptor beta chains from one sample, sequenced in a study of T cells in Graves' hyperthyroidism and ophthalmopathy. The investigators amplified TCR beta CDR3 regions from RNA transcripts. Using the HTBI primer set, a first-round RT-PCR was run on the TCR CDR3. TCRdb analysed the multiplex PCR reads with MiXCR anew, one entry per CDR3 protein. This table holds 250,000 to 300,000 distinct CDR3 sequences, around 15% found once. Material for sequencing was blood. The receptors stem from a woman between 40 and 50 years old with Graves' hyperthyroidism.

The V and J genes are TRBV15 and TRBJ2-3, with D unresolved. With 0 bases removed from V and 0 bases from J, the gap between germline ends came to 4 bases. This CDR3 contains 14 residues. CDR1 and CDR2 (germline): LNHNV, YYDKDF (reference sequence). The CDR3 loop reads CATSRDPSTDTQYF. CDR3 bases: TGTGCCACCAGCAGAGACCCTAGCACAGATACGCAGTATTTT.

This CDR3 reads CASSLVSSGTTDTQYF. The CDR3, as DNA: TGTGCCAGCAGCTTAGTTTCTAGCGGGACAACAGATACGCAGTATTTT. V is TRBV7-2 and J is TRBJ2-3; TRBD2 agrees at 9 bases. The CDR3 runs 16 residues. From germline, CDR1 is SGHTA and CDR2 FQGNSA. J gave up 3 bases and V 1 base, and 5 bases lay outside the gene matches.

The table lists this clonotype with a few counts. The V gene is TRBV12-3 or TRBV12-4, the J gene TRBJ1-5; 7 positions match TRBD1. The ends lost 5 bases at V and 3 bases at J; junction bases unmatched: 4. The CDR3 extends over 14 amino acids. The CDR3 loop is CASSIGTVNQPQHF. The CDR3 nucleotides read TGTGCCAGCAGTATTGGGACAGTCAATCAGCCCCAGCATTTT.

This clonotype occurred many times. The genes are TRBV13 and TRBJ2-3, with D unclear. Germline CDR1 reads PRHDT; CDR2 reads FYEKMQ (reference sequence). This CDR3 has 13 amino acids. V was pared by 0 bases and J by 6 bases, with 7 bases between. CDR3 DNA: TGTGCCAGCAGCTTAGGTGCCCCCGATACGCAGTATTTT. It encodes CASSLGAPDTQYF.

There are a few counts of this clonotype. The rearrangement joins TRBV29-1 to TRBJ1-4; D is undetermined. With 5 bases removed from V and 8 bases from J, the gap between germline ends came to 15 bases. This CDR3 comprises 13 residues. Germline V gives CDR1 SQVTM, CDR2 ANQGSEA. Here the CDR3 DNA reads TGCAGCGTTTGTTTTCATTTAGAAGAAAAACTGTTTTTT. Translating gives CSVCFHLEEKLFF.

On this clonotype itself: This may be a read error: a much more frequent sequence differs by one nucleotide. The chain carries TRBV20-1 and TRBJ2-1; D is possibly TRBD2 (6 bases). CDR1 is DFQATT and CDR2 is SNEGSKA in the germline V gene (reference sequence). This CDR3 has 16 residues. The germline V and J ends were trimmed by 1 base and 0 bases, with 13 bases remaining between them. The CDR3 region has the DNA TGCAGTGCTAGAGTCTCTGCGGGAAACTCCTACAATGAGCAGTTCTTC. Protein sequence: CSARVSAGNSYNEQFF.

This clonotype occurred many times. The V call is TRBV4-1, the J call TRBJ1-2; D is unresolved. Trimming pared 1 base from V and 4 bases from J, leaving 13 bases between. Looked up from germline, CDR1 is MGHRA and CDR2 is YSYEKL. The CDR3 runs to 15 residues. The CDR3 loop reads CASSQGLGITYGYTF. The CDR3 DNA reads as TGCGCCAGCAGCCAAGGGCTGGGGATCACCTATGGCTACACCTTC.

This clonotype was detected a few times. CDR3 protein: CASSYSILGDYSYEQYF. Here the CDR3 DNA reads TGTGCCAGCAGTTACTCGATCTTGGGGGACTACTCCTACGAGCAGTACTTC. The chain recombines TRBV6-2 or TRBV6-3 with TRBJ2-7; TRBD2 agrees at 7 bases. The CDR3 totals 17 residues. CDR1 and CDR2 (germline): MNHEY, SVGEGT. V shed 0 bases, J shed 0 bases, and the junction held 8 bases outside the gene matches.

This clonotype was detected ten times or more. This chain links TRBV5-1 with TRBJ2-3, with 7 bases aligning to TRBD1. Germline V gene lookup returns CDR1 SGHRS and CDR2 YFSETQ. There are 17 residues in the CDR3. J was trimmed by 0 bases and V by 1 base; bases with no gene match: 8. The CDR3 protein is CASSLSGQDLSTDTQYF. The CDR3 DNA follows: TGCGCCAGCAGCTTGTCCGGACAGGACCTTAGCACAGATACGCAGTATTTT. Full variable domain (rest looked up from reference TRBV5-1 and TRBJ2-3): KAGVTQTPRYLIKTRGQQVTLSCSPISGHRSVSWYQQTPGQGLQFLFEYFSETQRNKGNFPGRFSGRQFSNSRSEMNVSTLELGDSALYLCASSLSGQDLSTDTQYFGPGTRLTVL.

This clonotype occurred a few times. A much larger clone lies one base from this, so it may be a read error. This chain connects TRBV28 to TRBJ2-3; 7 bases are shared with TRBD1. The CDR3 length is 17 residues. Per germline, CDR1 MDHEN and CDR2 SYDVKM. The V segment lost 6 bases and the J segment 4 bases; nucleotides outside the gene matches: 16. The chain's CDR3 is CASSPRQGVGLSDTQYF. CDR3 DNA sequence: TGTGCCAGCAGCCCCCGACAGGGAGTCGGCCTCTCAGATACGCAGTATTTT.

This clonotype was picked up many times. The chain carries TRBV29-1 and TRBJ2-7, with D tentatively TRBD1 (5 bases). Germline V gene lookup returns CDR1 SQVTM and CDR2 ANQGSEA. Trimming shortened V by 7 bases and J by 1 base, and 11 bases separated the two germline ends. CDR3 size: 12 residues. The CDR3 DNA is TGCAGCGCCACCAGGGAATCCTACGAGCAGTACTTC. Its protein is CSATRESYEQYF.

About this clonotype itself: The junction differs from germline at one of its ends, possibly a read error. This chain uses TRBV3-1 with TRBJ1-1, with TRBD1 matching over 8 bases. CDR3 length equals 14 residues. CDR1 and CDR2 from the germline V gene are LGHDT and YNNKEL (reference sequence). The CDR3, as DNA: TGTACCAGCAGCCGGACAGGGAGGAACACTGAAGCTTTCTTT. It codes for CTSSRTGRNTEAFF.

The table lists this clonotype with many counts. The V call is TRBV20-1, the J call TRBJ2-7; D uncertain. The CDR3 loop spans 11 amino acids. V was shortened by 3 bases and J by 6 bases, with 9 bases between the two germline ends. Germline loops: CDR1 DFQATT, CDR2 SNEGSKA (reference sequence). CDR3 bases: TGCAGTGCTAGCTTCCCGTGCGAGCAGTACTTC. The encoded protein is CSASFPCEQYF.

The CDR3 DNA reads TGTGCCAGCAGTGAGCTAGACGAGCAGTTCTTC. Its protein product is CASSELDEQFF. This chain connects TRBV2 to TRBJ2-1; D is uncertain. The ends were cut back, 3 bases at V and 10 bases at J, with 7 bases in the middle. The CDR3 contains 11 residues. CDR1 and CDR2 from the germline V gene are SNHLY and FYNNEI. Full variable domain (outside the CDR3, taken from reference TRBV2 and TRBJ2-1): EPEVTQTPSHQVTQMGQEVILRCVPISNHLYFYWYRQILGQKVEFLVSFYNNEISEKSEIFDDQFSVERPDGSNFTLKIRSTKLEDSAMYFCASSELDEQFFGPGTRLTVL.

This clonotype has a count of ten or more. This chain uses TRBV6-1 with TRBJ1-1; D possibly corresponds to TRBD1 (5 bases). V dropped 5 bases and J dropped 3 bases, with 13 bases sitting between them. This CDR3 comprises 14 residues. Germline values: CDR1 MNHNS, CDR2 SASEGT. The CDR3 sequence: CASSQRPGHTEAFF. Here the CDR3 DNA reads TGTGCCAGCAGTCAAAGACCAGGGCACACTGAAGCTTTCTTT.

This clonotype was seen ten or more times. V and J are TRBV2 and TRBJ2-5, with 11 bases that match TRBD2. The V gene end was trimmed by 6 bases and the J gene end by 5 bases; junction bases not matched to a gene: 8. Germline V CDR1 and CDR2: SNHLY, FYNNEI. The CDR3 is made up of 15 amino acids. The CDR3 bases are TGTGCCAGCAGAACCGTAGCGGGAGGGTCGGAGACCCAGTACTTC. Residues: CASRTVAGGSETQYF.

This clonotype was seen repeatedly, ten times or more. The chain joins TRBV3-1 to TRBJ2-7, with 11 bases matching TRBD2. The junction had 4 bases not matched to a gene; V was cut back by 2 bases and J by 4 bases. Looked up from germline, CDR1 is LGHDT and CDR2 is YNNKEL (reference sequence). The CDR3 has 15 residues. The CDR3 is CASSQTSGSRYEQYF. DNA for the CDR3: TGTGCCAGCAGCCAAACTAGCGGGAGTCGGTACGAGCAGTACTTC.

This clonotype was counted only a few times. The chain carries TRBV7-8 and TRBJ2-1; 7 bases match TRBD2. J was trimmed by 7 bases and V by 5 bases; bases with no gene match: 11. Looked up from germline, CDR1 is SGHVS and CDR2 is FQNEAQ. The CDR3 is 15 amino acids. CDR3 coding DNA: TGTGCCAGCAGCCGGATCGGGGGAGGGCCGAATGAGCAGTTCTTC. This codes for CASSRIGGGPNEQFF.

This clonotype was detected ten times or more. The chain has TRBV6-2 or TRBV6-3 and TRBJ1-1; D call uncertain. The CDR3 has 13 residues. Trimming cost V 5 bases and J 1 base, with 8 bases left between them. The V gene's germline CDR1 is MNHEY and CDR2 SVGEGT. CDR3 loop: CASSKWSNTEAFF. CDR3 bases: TGTGCCAGCAGTAAATGGTCGAACACTGAAGCTTTCTTT.

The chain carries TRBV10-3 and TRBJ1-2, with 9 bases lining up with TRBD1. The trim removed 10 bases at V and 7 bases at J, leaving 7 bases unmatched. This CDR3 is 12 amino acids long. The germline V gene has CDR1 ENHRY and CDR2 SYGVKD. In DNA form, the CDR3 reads TGTGCCAGCTGGACAGGGGTTCTTGGCTACACCTTC. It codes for CASWTGVLGYTF.

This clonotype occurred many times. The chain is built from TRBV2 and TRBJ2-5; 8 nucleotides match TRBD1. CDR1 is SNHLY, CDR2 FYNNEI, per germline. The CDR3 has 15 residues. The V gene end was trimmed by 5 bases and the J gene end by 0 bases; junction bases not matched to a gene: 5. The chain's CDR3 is CASSPDRGYQETQYF. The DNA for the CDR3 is TGTGCCAGCAGTCCCGACAGGGGTTACCAAGAGACCCAGTACTTC.